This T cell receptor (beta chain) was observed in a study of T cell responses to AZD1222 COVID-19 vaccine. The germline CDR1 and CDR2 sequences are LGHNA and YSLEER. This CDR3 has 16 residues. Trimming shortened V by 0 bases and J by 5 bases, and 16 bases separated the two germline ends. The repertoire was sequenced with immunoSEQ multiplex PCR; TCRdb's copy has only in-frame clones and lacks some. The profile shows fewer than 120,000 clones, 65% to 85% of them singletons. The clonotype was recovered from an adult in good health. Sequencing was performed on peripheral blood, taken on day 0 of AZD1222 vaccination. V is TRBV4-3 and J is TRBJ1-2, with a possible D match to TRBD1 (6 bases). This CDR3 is CASSQEGGGGLYGYTF. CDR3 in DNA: TGCGCCAGCAGCCAAGAAGGGGGAGGGGGACTATATGGCTACACCTTC.